The clone carrying this T cell receptor beta chain occurred a few times. Its antigen is still unknown. This record belongs to a study of T cells after yellow fever vaccination. Whole-study context: When fractions had low cell numbers, they were prepared with SMART-Seq v4 Ultra Low Input. Findings and limits, study-wide: Bulk-population clonotypes that are abundant could appear as contaminants in FACS-sorted repertoires. A minor fraction of clonotypes spanned both CD4 and CD8 compartments. Detected again after the booster were most primary-vaccination clones, at almost 97% CD4 and more than 70% CD8.

TCRdb reprocessed the 5' RACE reads with MiXCR, giving one entry per CDR3 protein. The sample lists 200,000 to 300,000 distinct CDR3 sequences, 10% to 15% occurring once. CDR3 size: 16 residues. Trimming took 1 base from V and 2 from J; bases not matched to a gene: 3. Per germline, CDR1 LGHNA and CDR2 YNFKEQ. The specimen comprised CD4+ T cells sorted from PBMCs, sampled 45 days after the yellow fever booster vaccination. This receptor was obtained from a man younger than 45 who received the YFV17D yellow fever vaccine. The chain uses TRBV4-2 and TRBJ2-3; 10 nucleotides line up with TRBD2. Here the CDR3 DNA reads TGTGCCAGCAGCCAAGTCAGCGGGAGGGTCACAGATACGCAGTATTTT. Protein product: CASSQVSGRVTDTQYF.